This entry is about one T cell receptor beta chain. This sample is part of a study of blood T cells in healthy people across ages. Alongside a J-beta primer mix, a sample-barcoded 5' primer served in a second PCR lasting 7 to 11 cycles. TCRdb re-derived calls from the 5' RACE reads in MiXCR, one entry per CDR3 protein. Of more than 700,000 distinct CDR3 sequences detected, roughly 53% appear once; the ten largest clones hold about 42%. The sequenced material came from blood. This TCR was recovered from a man older than 75 in good health.

CDR3 in amino acids: CASKTSNYEQYF. For the CDR3, the DNA is TGTGCCAGCAAGACTTCCAACTACGAGCAGTACTTC. The chain links TRBV2 to TRBJ2-7, with D uncertain. CDR3 length: 12 residues. V lost 7 bases and J lost 3, with 10 bases in between. CDR1 is SNHLY and CDR2 is FYNNEI in the germline V gene.